These 29 T cell receptor beta chains were sequenced from one sample in a study of T cell repertoires in cytomegalovirus infection. MiXCR was run by TCRdb on the reads, yielding one entry per CDR3 protein. The table has under 350,000 distinct CDR3 sequences, around 20% seen once. Their antigen targets remain unknown. Sequenced here: cultured PBMCs, sampled from culture after CMV antigen stimulation. The receptor source for this set is a human donor in good health (CMV status not recorded). Some clones in this sample may be carry-over from other donors' samples.

CDR3 nucleotides: TGTGCCAGCAGGGGGGCTTTGACAGATACGCAGTATTTT. Translated, it gives CASRGALTDTQYF. This chain links TRBV12-3 or TRBV12-4 with TRBJ2-3; weak D call: TRBD1 (6 bases). V gave up 6 bases and J gave up 3 bases, with 10 bases separating them. The CDR3 loop spans 13 amino acids.

V usage is TRBV7-4 and J usage is TRBJ1-1, with 10 bases that match TRBD1. V shed 3 bases and J 3 bases; nucleotides not matched to a gene: 7. Germline loops: CDR1 SGHVT, CDR2 SQSDAQ. CDR3 size: 16 residues. CDR3 residues: CASSFHFGQGDTEAFF. Here the CDR3 DNA reads TGTGCCAGCAGCTTCCATTTCGGACAGGGGGACACTGAAGCTTTCTTT.

The gene calls are TRBV19 and TRBJ1-2, with 7 bases that match TRBD1. Per the germline V gene, CDR1 is LNHDA and CDR2 is SQIVND (reference sequence). J was trimmed by 5 bases and V by 5 bases; bases with no gene match: 2. The length of the CDR3 is 12 residues. CDR3 DNA sequence: TGTGCCAGTAGTGGGACAGCTTATGGCTACACCTTC. This sequence encodes CASSGTAYGYTF.

This clonotype was found a few times. This chain uses TRBV4-3 with TRBJ2-1, with D unclear. V was trimmed by 4 bases and J by 1 base, leaving 11 bases between them. The CDR3 runs to 15 residues. CDR1 LGHNA and CDR2 YSLEER come from the germline V gene. In DNA form, the CDR3 reads TGCGCCAGCAGCCCAACAAGGGTTTCCTACAATGAGCAGTTCTTC. This translates into CASSPTRVSYNEQFF.

This clonotype was detected a few times. This chain uses TRBV20-1 with TRBJ2-7; 8 positions match TRBD2. Germline assignment: CDR1 DFQATT and CDR2 SNEGSKA (reference sequence). The CDR3 is 16 residues long. Trimming removed 0 bases from V and 2 bases from J; junction bases left unmatched: 9. The DNA for the CDR3 is TGCAGTGCTAGAGATCTCCGACTAGCGAACCCCTACGAGCAGTACTTC. Translated, it gives CSARDLRLANPYEQYF.

A remark on this clonotype: Compared with germline, one end of the junction differs, possibly owing to a read error. J is TRBJ2-1 and V is TRBV7-2; 10 nucleotides align to TRBD2. This CDR3 region has 15 residues. CDR1 is SGHTA and CDR2 is FQGNSA in the germline V gene. CDR3 nucleotide sequence: TGTGCCAGCAGCCGTCTAGCGGGAGTCTACTATGAGCAGTTCTTC. This gives the protein CASSRLAGVYYEQFF.

This clonotype was picked up a small number of times. This chain links TRBV6-1 with TRBJ2-1; a weak D match, TRBD2 (5 bases). Looked up from germline, CDR1 is MNHNS and CDR2 is SASEGT. This CDR3 is built from 14 residues. The V end lost 10 bases, the J end lost 0 bases, and 13 bases lay between the germline ends. The CDR3 DNA reads as TGTGCCACCAAGAAGGCGGGCTCCTACAATGAGCAGTTCTTC. Protein product: CATKKAGSYNEQFF.

The chain links TRBV12-3 or TRBV12-4 to TRBJ1-1, with D unclear. This CDR3 contains 12 residues. The V gene lost 8 bases and the J gene lost 1 base, with 8 bases spanning the gap. The CDR3 nucleotides are TGTGCCAGCTTACCCCGGAACACTGAAGCTTTCTTT. Translated, it gives CASLPRNTEAFF.

This clonotype was found once. The chain has TRBV5-4 and TRBJ1-6; a possible D gene is TRBD1 (6 bases). Trimming stripped 3 bases from V and 7 bases from J, with 8 bases between. CDR3 length: 13 amino acids. The germline V gene has CDR1 SGHNT and CDR2 YYREEE (reference sequence). The CDR3 nucleotides are TGTGCCAGCAGCTCAGGACAGAATTCACCCCTCCACTTT. It encodes CASSSGQNSPLHF.

This clonotype was counted between two and nine times. The rearrangement joins TRBV6-2 or TRBV6-3 to TRBJ2-1, with 8 bases fitting TRBD2. Unmatched junction bases numbered 7, after V lost 5 bases and J lost 7 bases. The CDR3 runs 14 residues. Germline CDR1 is MNHEY and CDR2 is SVGEGT. In DNA form, the CDR3 reads TGTGCCAGCAGTACCTGGGGACTAGGAAATGAGCAGTTCTTC. As protein: CASSTWGLGNEQFF.

This clonotype has ten or more counts. The gene calls are TRBV7-2 and TRBJ2-6; D remains unclear. Trimming pared 7 bases from V and 4 bases from J, leaving 20 bases between. CDR1 is SGHTA, CDR2 FQGNSA, per germline. The CDR3 covers 17 residues. Here the CDR3 reads CASTSPMGIFGANVLTF. In nucleotides, the CDR3 is TGTGCCAGCACCTCGCCGATGGGCATCTTCGGGGCCAACGTCCTGACTTTC.

The table lists this clonotype with many counts. The V gene is TRBV7-2, the J gene TRBJ2-5; TRBD1 matches 10 bases. V dropped 5 bases and J dropped 4; count of bases not matched to a gene: 4. Germline CDR1 SGHTA, CDR2 FQGNSA. The CDR3 extends over 14 amino acids. This CDR3 reads CASSGRTGGETQYF. The CDR3 DNA reads TGTGCCAGCAGCGGGAGGACAGGGGGAGAGACCCAGTACTTC.

The CDR3 nucleotides are TGTGCCAGCAGCAGTCTTACAGGGCTCGGCGGCTACACCTTC. It encodes CASSSLTGLGGYTF. The rearrangement links TRBV6-8 to TRBJ1-2; D might be TRBD1 (6 bases). Trimming stripped 6 bases from V and 8 bases from J, with 19 bases between. Germline assignment: CDR1 MNHGY and CDR2 SAAAGT. This CDR3 is built from 14 residues.

There are a few counts of this clonotype. The genes are TRBV7-8 and TRBJ2-7; the match to TRBD2 covers 12 bases. The length of the CDR3 is 18 residues. V shed 1 base and J 4 bases; nucleotides not matched to a gene: 11. The germline V gene has CDR1 SGHVS and CDR2 FQNEAQ. The CDR3 DNA reads as TGTGCCAGCAGCTTAGGACAACTAGCGGGAGGTGATATGTACGAGCAGTACTTC. Amino acids: CASSLGQLAGGDMYEQYF.

This clonotype was seen only once. This chain uses TRBV12-3 or TRBV12-4 with TRBJ2-7; D gene unclear. This CDR3 has 12 residues. Trimming took off 3 bases at V and 7 bases at J, with 10 bases between the two ends. CDR3 DNA: TGTGCCAGCAGTTTTTCAGGACGGGAGCAGTACGTC. It specifies CASSFSGREQYV.

This sequence joins TRBV3-1 and TRBJ2-3; TRBD2 aligns across 8 bases. With V trimmed by 1 base and J by 4 bases, 7 bases remained unmatched. The CDR3 has 16 residues. Germline V lookup: CDR1 LGHDT, CDR2 YNNKEL (reference sequence). The DNA of the CDR3 is TGTGCCAGCAGCCAAGGGGGCGGGAGGCTGGCAGATACGCAGTATTTT. It codes for CASSQGGGRLADTQYF.

This clonotype was picked up a small number of times. The V and J genes are TRBV3-1 and TRBJ1-2, with TRBD1 matching over 8 bases. V gave up 8 bases and J gave up 3 bases; unmatched junction bases: 11. Looked up from germline, CDR1 is LGHDT and CDR2 is YNNKEL (reference sequence). The CDR3 is 15 residues long. In DNA, the CDR3 is TGTGCCAGCGCTTCGACAGGGGCACATCACTATGGCTACACCTTC. Protein: CASASTGAHHYGYTF.

This clonotype was observed a few times. CDR3 amino acids: CASSYSKTSGKGEQFF. The CDR3 DNA sequence: TGTGCCAGCAGTTACTCCAAGACTAGCGGGAAGGGTGAGCAGTTCTTC. The chain uses TRBV6-2 or TRBV6-3 and TRBJ2-1; 11 bases agree with TRBD2. In germline, CDR1 is MNHEY, CDR2 SVGEGT. V lost 0 bases to trimming and J lost 9 bases; unmatched junction nucleotides: 7. This CDR3 has 16 amino acids.

The V call is TRBV24-1, the J call TRBJ2-5; D not resolved. This CDR3 region has 11 residues. With 4 bases removed from V and 5 bases from J, the gap between germline ends came to 4 bases. Germline CDR1 and CDR2: KGHDR and SFDVKD. CDR3 amino acids: CATSEMETQYF. The DNA for the CDR3 is TGTGCCACCAGTGAAATGGAGACCCAGTACTTC.

This chain uses TRBV6-2 or TRBV6-3 with TRBJ2-7; 9 nucleotides agree with TRBD1. Germline CDR1 and CDR2: MNHEY and SVGEGT. This CDR3 contains 15 residues. J lost 0 bases, V lost 2 bases, and 2 bases had no gene match. CDR3 sequence: CASSYGTGSSYEQYF. DNA of the CDR3: TGTGCCAGCAGTTACGGGACAGGGAGCTCCTACGAGCAGTACTTC.

This clonotype was counted a few times. The chain joins TRBV12-3 or TRBV12-4 to TRBJ1-4; tentatively, D is TRBD1 (5 bases). Trimming pared 3 bases from V and 8 bases from J, leaving 13 bases between. There are 14 residues in the CDR3. In DNA, the CDR3 is TGTGCCAGCAGTTTCCAGGGAGTAGGGGAAAAACTGTTTTTT. As protein: CASSFQGVGEKLFF.

The sample holds many counts of this clonotype. The CDR3 loop reads CASSLFQRNEQFF. For the CDR3, the DNA is TGTGCCAGCAGCTTGTTCCAGCGCAATGAGCAGTTCTTC. V usage is TRBV11-3 and J usage is TRBJ2-1; D remains unclear. This CDR3 is 13 amino acids long. The V and J ends lost 3 bases and 6 bases respectively, with 9 bases between them. Germline CDR1 reads SGHNT; CDR2 reads YENEEA.

The chain is built from TRBV9 and TRBJ2-7; 9 bases are a match to TRBD2. The CDR3 has 14 amino acids. From germline, CDR1 is SGDLS and CDR2 YYNGEE. V gave up 4 bases and J gave up 6 bases; unmatched junction bases: 8. The CDR3 is CASSSSSGSFEQYF. In DNA, the CDR3 is TGTGCCAGCAGCAGTAGTAGCGGGAGTTTCGAGCAGTACTTC.

The table lists this clonotype with many counts. The chain has TRBV12-5 and TRBJ2-2; D is possibly TRBD2 (5 bases). This CDR3 contains 18 residues. Trimming stripped 6 bases from V and 7 bases from J, with 27 bases between. The V gene's germline CDR1 is LGHNT and CDR2 FRNRAP. The CDR3 here is CASGNRPLGSERVGELFF. In DNA form, the CDR3 reads TGTGCTAGTGGCAACAGACCGCTCGGTAGCGAACGGGTCGGGGAGCTGTTTTTT.

The V and J genes are TRBV20-1 and TRBJ2-3; TRBD2 aligns across 11 bases. V lost 6 bases and J lost 5; bases outside the gene matches: 13. Germline values: CDR1 DFQATT, CDR2 SNEGSKA (reference sequence). The CDR3 loop spans 16 amino acids. CDR3 sequence reads: CSADNRLAGWGDTQYF. The CDR3 bases are TGCAGTGCCGACAACCGACTAGCGGGGTGGGGAGATACGCAGTATTTT.

The rearrangement uses TRBV6-2 or TRBV6-3 and TRBJ2-1, with 9 bases that match TRBD2. The length of the CDR3 is 13 residues. With 3 bases clipped from V and 8 bases from J, the junction kept 2 bases outside the gene matches. The germline V gene encodes CDR1 MNHEY and CDR2 SVGEGT. CDR3 residues: CASSYRGRDEQFF. CDR3 bases: TGTGCCAGCAGTTATCGCGGGAGGGATGAGCAGTTCTTC.

By proportion, this clonotype is medium-sized. The chain recombines TRBV12-3 or TRBV12-4 with TRBJ1-2; no firm D call. Trimming took off 4 bases at V and 4 bases at J, with 7 bases between the two ends. The length of the CDR3 is 12 residues. This CDR3 is CASSSGFYGYTF. DNA of the CDR3: TGTGCCAGCAGTTCCGGATTCTATGGCTACACCTTC.

This clonotype was observed a handful of times. This sequence joins TRBV27 and TRBJ2-7; 10 nucleotides line up with TRBD2. This CDR3 is 16 amino acids long. Unmatched junction bases numbered 8, after V lost 2 bases and J lost 4 bases. From germline, CDR1 is MNHEY and CDR2 SMNVEV (reference sequence). CDR3 protein: CASSLSGGLAVYEQYF. The CDR3 region has the DNA TGTGCCAGCAGTTTAAGTGGCGGACTAGCGGTTTACGAGCAGTACTTC.

The CDR3 sequence is CSARGTEAFF. For the CDR3, the DNA is TGCAGTGCCCGGGGCACTGAAGCTTTCTTT. The V gene is TRBV20-1, the J gene TRBJ1-1, with unresolved D. Per germline, CDR1 DFQATT and CDR2 SNEGSKA (reference sequence). CDR3 length equals 10 residues. The ends were cut back, 6 bases at V and 4 bases at J, with 6 bases in the middle.